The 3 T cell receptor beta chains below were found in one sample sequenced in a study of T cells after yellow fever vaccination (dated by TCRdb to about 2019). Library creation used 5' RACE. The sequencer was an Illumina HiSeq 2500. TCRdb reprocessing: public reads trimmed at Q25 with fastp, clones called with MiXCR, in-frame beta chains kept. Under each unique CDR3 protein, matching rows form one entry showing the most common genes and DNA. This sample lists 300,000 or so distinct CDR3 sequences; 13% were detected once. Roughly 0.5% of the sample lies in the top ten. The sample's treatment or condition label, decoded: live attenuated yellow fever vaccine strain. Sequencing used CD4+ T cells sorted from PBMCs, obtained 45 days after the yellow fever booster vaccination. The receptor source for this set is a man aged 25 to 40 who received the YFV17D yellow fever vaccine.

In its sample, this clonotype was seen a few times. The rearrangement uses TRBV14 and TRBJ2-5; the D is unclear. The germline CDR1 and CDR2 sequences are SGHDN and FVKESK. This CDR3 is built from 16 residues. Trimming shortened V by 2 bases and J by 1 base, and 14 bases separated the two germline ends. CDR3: CASSQMTGKPQETQYF. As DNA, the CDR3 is TGTGCCAGCAGCCAAATGACCGGAAAACCCCAAGAGACCCAGTACTTC.

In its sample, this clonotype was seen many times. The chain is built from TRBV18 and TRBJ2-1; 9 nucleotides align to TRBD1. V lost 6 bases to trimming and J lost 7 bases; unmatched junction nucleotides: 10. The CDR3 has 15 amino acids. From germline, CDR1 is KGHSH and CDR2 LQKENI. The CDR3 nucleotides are TGTGCCAGCTCCCCCCGGGACAGGGCCGGAAATGAGCAGTTCTTC. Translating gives CASSPRDRAGNEQFF.

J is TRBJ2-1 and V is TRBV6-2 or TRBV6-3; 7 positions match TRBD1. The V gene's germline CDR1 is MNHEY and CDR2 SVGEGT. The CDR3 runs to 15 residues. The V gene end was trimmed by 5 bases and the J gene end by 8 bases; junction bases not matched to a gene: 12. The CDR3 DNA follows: TGTGCCAGCAGTGCGACAGGGAATATGGTCGATGAGCAGTTCTTC. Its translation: CASSATGNMVDEQFF.